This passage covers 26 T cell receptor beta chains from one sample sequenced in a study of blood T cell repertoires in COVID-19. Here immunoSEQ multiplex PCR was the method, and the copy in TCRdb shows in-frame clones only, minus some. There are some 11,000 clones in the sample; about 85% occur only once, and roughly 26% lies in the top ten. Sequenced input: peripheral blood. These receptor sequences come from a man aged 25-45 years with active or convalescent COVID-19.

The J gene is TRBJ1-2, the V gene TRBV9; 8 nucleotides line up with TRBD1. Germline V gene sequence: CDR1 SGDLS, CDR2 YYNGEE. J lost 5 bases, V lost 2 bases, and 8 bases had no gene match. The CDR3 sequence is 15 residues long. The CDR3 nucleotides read TGTGCCAGCAGCGTTGCAGGGGGCGAAATTTATGGCTACACCTTC. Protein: CASSVAGGEIYGYTF.

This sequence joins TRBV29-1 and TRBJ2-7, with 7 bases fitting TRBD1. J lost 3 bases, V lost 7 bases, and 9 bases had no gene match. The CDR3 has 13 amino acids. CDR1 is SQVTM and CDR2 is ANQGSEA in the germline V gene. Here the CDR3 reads CSASGTEDYEQYF. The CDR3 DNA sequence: TGCAGCGCAAGTGGGACAGAGGACTACGAGCAGTACTTC.

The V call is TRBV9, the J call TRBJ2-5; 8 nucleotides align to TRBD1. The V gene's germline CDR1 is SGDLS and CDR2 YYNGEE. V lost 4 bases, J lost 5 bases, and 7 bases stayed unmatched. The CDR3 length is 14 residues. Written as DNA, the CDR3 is TGTGCCAGCAGCCCCTGGACAGGGAGGGAGACCCAGTACTTC. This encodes CASSPWTGRETQYF.

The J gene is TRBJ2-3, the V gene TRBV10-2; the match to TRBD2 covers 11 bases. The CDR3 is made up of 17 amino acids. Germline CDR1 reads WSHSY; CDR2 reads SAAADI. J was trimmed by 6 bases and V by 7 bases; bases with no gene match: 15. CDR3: CASMSPGLAGFGDTQYF. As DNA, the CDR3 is TGCGCCAGCATGAGCCCCGGACTAGCGGGCTTCGGTGATACGCAGTATTTT.

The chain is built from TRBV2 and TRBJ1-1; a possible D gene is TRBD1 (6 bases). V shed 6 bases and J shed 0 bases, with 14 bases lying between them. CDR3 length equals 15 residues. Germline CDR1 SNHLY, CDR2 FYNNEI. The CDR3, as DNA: TGTGCCAGCAGCTTTGGGACATATATGAACACTGAAGCTTTCTTT. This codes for CASSFGTYMNTEAFF.

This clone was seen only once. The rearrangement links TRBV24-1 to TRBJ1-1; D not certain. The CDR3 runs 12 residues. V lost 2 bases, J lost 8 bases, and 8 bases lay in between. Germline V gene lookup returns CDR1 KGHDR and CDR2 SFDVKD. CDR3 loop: CATSDSSREAFF. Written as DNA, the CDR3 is TGTGCCACCAGTGATTCGTCCAGAGAAGCTTTCTTT.

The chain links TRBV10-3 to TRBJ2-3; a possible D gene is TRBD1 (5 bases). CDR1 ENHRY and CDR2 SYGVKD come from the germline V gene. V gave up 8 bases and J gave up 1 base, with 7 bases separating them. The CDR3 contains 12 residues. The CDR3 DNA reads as TGTGCCATCGGGGCGGGCACAGATACGCAGTATTTT. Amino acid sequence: CAIGAGTDTQYF.

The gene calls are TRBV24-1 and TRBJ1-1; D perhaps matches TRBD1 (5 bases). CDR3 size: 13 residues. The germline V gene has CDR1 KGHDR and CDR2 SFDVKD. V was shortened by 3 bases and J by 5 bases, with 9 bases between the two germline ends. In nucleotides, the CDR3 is TGTGCCACCAGTGATCCCACAGGTACTGAAGCTTTCTTT. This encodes CATSDPTGTEAFF.

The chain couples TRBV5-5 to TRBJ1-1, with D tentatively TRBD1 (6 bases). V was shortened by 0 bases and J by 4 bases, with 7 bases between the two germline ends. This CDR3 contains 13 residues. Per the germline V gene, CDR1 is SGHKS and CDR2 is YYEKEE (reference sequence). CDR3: CASSLEGGTEAFF. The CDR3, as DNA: TGTGCCAGCAGCTTGGAAGGGGGCACTGAAGCTTTCTTT.

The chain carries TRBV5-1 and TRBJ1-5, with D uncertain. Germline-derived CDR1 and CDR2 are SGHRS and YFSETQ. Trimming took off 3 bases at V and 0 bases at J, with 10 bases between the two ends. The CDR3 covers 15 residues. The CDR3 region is CASSSSGDSNQPQHF. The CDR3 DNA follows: TGCGCCAGCAGCTCCTCCGGAGATAGCAATCAGCCCCAGCATTTT.

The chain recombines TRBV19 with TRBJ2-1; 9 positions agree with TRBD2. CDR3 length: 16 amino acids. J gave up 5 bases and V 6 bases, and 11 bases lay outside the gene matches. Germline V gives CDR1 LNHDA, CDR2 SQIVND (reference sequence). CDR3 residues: CASRGRGTSSNNEQFF. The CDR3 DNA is TGTGCCAGTAGGGGGCGAGGGACTAGCTCAAACAATGAGCAGTTCTTC.

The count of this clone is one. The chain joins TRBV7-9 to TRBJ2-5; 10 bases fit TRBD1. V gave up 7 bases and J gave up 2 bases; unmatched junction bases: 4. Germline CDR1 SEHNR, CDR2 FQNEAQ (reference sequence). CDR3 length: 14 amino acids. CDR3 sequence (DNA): TGTGCCAGCACCTTGGACAGGGGGCAAGAGACCCAGTACTTC. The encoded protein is CASTLDRGQETQYF.

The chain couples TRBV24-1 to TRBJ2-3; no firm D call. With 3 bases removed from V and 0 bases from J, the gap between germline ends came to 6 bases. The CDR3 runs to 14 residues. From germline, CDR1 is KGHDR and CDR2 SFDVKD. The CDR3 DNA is TGTGCCACCAGTGATGTGACTAGCACAGATACGCAGTATTTT. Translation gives CATSDVTSTDTQYF.

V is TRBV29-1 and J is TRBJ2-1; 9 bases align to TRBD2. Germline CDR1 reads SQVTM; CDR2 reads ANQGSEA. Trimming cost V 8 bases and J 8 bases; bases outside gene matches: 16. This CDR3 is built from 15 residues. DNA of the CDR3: TGCAGCACTTCTGGGCTAGCGGGGCCTCCCCATGAGCAGTTCTTC. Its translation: CSTSGLAGPPHEQFF.

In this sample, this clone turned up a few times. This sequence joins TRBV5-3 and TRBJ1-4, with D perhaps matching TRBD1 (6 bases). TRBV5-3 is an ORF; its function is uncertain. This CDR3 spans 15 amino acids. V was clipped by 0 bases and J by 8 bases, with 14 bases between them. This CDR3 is CARSLVQGDGEKLFF. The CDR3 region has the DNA TGTGCCAGAAGCTTGGTACAGGGAGACGGGGAAAAACTGTTTTTT.

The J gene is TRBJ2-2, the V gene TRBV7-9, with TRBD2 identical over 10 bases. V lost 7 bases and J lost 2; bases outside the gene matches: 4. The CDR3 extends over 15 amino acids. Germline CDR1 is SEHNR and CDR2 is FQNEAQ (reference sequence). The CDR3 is CASKLAGQNTGELFF. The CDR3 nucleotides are TGTGCCAGCAAACTAGCGGGGCAAAACACCGGGGAGCTGTTTTTT.

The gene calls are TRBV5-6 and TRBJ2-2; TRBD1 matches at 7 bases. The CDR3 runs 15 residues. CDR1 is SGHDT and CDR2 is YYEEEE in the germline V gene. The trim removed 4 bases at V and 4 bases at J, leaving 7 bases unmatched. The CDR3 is CASSEGQVSTGELFF. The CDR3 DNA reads TGTGCCAGCAGCGAAGGACAGGTCAGCACCGGGGAGCTGTTTTTT.

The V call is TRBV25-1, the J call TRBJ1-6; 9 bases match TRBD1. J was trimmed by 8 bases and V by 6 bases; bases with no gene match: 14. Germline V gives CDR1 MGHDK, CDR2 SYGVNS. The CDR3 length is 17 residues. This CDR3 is CASSATGTGIWDSPLHF. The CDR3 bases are TGTGCCAGCAGCGCGACCGGGACAGGGATCTGGGATTCACCCCTCCACTTT.

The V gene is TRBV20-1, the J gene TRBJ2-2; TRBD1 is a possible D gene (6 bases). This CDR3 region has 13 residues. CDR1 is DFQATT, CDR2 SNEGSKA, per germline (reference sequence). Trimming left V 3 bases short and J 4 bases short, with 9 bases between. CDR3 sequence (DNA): TGCAGTGCTAGTGGCAGGGGCACCGGGGAGCTGTTTTTT. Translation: CSASGRGTGELFF.

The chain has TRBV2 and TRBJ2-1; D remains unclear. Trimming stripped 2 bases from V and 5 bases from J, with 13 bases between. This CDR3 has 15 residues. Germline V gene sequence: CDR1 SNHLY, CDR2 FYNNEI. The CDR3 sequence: CASSESGLYHNEQFF. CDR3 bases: TGTGCCAGCAGTGAATCGGGTCTTTATCACAATGAGCAGTTCTTC. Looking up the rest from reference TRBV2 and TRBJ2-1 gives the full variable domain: EPEVTQTPSHQVTQMGQEVILRCVPISNHLYFYWYRQILGQKVEFLVSFYNNEISEKSEIFDDQFSVERPDGSNFTLKIRSTKLEDSAMYFCASSESGLYHNEQFFGPGTRLTVL.

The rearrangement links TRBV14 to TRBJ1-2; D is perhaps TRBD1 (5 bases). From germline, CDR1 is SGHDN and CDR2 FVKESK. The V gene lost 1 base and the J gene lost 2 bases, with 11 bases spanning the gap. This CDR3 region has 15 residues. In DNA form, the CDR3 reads TGTGCCAGCAGCCAAGGGGGGGGACTAAACTATGGCTACACCTTC. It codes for CASSQGGGLNYGYTF.

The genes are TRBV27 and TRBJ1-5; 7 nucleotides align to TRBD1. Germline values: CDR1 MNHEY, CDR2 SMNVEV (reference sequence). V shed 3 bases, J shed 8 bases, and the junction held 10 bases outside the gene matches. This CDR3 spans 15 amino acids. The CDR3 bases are TGTGCCAGCAGTTTGGGTACAGGGGCGGGTGAGCCCCAGCATTTT. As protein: CASSLGTGAGEPQHF.

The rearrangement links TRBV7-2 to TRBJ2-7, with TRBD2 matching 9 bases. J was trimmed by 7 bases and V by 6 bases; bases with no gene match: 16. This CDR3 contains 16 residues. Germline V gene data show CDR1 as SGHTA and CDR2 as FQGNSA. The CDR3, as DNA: TGTGCCAGCAGTTTGCGCACCCCGGGACTAGCAGGGGAGCAGTACTTC. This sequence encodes CASSLRTPGLAGEQYF.

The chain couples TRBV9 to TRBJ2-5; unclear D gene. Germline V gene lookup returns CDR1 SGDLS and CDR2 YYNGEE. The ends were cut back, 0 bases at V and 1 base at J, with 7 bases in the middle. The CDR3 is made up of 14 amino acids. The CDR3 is CASSVGPSQETQYF. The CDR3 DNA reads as TGTGCCAGCAGCGTAGGTCCCAGCCAAGAGACCCAGTACTTC.

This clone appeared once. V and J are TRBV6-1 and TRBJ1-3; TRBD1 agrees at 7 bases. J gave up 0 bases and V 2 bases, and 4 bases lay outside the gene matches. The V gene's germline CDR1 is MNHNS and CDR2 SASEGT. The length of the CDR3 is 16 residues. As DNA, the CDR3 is TGTGCCAGCAGTGAAAGTAGGGACAGCTCTGGAAACACCATATATTTT. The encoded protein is CASSESRDSSGNTIYF.

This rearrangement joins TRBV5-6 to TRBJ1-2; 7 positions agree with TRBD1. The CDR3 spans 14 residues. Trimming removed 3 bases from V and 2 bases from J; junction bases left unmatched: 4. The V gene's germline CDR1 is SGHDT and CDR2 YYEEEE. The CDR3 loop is CASSYGQENYGYTF. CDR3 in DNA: TGTGCCAGCAGCTATGGACAGGAGAACTATGGCTACACCTTC.